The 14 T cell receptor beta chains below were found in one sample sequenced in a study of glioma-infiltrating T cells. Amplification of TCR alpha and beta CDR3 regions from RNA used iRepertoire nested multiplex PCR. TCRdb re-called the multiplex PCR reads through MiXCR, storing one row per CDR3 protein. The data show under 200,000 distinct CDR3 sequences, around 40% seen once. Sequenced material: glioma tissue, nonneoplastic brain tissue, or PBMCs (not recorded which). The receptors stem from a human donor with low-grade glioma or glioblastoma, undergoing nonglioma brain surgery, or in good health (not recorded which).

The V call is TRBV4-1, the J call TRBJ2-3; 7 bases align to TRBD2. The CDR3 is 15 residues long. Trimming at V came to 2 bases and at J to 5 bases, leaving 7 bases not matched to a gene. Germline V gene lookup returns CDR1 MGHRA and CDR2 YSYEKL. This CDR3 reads CASSQYRLAEDTQYF. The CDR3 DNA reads TGCGCCAGCAGCCAATACCGACTAGCCGAAGATACGCAGTATTTT.

The CDR3 sequence is CASSQPGEETQYF. CDR3 sequence (DNA): TGTGCCAGCAGCCAACCAGGGGAAGAGACCCAGTACTTC. The chain uses TRBV4-2 and TRBJ2-5; tentative D call: TRBD1 (6 bases). Germline V gene sequence: CDR1 LGHNA, CDR2 YNFKEQ. This CDR3 spans 13 amino acids. Trimming took 2 bases from V and 3 from J, leaving 7 bases between them.

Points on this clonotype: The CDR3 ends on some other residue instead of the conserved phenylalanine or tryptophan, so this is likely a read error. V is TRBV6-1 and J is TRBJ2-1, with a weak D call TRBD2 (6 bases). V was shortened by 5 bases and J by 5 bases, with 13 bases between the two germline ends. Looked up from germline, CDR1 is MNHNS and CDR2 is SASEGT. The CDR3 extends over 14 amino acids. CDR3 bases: TGTGCCAGCAGTCGACTAGAGGGACACAATGAGCAGTTCCTC. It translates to CASSRLEGHNEQFL.

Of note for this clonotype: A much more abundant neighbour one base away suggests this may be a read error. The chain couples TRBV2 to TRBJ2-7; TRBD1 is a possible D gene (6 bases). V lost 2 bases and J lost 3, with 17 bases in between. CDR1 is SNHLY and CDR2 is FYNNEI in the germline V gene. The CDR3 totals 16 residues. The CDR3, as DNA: TGTGCCAGCAGTGAATTGTCCATGACAGGCCTCTACGAGCAGTACTTC. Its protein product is CASSELSMTGLYEQYF.

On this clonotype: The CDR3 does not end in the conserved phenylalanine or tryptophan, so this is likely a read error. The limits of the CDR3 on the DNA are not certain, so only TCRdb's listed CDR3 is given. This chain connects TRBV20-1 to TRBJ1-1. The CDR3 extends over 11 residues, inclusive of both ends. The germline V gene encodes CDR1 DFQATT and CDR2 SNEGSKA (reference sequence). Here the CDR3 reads CSAREGTEDFL.

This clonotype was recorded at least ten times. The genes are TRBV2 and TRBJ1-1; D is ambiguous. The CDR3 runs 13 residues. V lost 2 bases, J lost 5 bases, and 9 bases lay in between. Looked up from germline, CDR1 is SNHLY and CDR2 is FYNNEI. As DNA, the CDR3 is TGTGCCAGCAGTGAAAAGGGTGGGACTGAAGCTTTCTTT. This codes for CASSEKGGTEAFF. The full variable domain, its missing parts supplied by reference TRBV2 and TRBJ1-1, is EPEVTQTPSHQVTQMGQEVILRCVPISNHLYFYWYRQILGQKVEFLVSFYNNEISEKSEIFDDQFSVERPDGSNFTLKIRSTKLEDSAMYFCASSEKGGTEAFFGQGTRLTVV.

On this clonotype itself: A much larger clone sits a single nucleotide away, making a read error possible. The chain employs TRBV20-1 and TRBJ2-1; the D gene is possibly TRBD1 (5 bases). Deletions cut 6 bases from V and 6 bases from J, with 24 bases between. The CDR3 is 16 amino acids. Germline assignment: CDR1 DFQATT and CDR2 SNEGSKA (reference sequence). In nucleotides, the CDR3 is TGCAGTGCCATCCATCGCGCGTGGAAAGGGGTCAATGAGCAGTTCTTC. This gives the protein CSAIHRAWKGVNEQFF.

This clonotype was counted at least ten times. The CDR3 sequence is CASSPRAGDGYTF. DNA of the CDR3: TGTGCCAGCTCACCACGGGCGGGGGATGGCTACACCTTC. This chain joins TRBV18 and TRBJ1-2, with a tentative D call TRBD1 (5 bases). V was cut by 1 base and J by 6 bases, with 9 bases left in between. This CDR3 contains 13 residues. Germline V CDR1 and CDR2: KGHSH, LQKENI.

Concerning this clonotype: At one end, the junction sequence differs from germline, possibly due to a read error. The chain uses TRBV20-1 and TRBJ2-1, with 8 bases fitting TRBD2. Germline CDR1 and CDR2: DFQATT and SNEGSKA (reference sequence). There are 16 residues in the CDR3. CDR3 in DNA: TGCAGTGCTAGAGGTATTGGCACTAGCGGCTACAATGAGCAGTTCTTT. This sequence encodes CSARGIGTSGYNEQFF.

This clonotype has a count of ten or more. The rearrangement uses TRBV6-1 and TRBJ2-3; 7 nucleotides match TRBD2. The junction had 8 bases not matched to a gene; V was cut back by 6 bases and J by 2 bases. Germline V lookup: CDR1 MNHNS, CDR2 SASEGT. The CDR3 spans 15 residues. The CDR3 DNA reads TGTGCCAGCAGACCGGGGGGAGACCTCACAGATACGCAGTATTTT. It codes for CASRPGGDLTDTQYF.

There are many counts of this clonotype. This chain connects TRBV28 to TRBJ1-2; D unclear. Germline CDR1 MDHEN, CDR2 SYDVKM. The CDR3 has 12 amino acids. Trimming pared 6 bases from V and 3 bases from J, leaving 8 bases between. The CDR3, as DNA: TGTGCCAGCAGAAAGACGGACTATGGCTACACCTTC. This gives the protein CASRKTDYGYTF.

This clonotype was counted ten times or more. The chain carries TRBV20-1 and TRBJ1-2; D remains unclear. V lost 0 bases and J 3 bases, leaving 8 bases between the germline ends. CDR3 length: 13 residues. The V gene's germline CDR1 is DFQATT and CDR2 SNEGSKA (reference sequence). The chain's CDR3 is CSARDARDYGYTF. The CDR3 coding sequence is TGCAGTGCTAGAGATGCCCGGGACTATGGCTACACCTTC.

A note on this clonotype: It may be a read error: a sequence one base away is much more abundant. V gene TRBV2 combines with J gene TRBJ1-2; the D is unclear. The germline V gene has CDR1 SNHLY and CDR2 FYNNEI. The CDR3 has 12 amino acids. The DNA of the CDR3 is TGTGTCAGCATTGTCCCTAACTATGGCTACACCTTC. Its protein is CVSIVPNYGYTF. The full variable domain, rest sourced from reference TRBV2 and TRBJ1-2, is EPEVTQTPSHQVTQMGQEVILRCVPISNHLYFYWYRQILGQKVEFLVSFYNNEISEKSEIFDDQFSVERPDGSNFTLKIRSTKLEDSAMYFCVSIVPNYGYTFGSGTRLTVV.

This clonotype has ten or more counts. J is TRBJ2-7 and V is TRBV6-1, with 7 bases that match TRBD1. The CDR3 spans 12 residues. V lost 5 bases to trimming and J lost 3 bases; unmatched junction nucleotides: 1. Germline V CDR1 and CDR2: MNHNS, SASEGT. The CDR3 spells CASSRDSYEQYF. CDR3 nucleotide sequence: TGTGCCAGCAGTCGGGACAGCTACGAGCAGTACTTC.